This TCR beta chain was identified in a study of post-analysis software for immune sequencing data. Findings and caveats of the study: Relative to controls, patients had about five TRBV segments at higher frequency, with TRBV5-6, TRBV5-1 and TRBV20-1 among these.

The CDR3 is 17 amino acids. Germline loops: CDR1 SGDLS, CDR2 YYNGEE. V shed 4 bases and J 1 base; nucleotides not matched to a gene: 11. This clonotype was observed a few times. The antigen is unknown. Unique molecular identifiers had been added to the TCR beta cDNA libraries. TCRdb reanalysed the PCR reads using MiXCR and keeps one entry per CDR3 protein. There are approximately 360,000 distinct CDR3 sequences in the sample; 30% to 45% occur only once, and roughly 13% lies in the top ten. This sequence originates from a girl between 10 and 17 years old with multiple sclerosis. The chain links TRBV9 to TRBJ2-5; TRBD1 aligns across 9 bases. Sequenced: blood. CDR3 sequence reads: CASSLGQGGEAQETQYF. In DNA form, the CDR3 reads TGTGCCAGCAGCCTGGGACAGGGAGGAGAGGCCCAAGAGACCCAGTACTTC. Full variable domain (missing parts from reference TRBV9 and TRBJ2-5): DSGVTQTPKHLITATGQRVTLRCSPRSGDLSVYWYQQSLDQGLQFLIQYYNGEERAKGNILERFSAQQFPDLHSELNLSSLELGDSALYFCASSLGQGGEAQETQYFGPGTRLLVL.